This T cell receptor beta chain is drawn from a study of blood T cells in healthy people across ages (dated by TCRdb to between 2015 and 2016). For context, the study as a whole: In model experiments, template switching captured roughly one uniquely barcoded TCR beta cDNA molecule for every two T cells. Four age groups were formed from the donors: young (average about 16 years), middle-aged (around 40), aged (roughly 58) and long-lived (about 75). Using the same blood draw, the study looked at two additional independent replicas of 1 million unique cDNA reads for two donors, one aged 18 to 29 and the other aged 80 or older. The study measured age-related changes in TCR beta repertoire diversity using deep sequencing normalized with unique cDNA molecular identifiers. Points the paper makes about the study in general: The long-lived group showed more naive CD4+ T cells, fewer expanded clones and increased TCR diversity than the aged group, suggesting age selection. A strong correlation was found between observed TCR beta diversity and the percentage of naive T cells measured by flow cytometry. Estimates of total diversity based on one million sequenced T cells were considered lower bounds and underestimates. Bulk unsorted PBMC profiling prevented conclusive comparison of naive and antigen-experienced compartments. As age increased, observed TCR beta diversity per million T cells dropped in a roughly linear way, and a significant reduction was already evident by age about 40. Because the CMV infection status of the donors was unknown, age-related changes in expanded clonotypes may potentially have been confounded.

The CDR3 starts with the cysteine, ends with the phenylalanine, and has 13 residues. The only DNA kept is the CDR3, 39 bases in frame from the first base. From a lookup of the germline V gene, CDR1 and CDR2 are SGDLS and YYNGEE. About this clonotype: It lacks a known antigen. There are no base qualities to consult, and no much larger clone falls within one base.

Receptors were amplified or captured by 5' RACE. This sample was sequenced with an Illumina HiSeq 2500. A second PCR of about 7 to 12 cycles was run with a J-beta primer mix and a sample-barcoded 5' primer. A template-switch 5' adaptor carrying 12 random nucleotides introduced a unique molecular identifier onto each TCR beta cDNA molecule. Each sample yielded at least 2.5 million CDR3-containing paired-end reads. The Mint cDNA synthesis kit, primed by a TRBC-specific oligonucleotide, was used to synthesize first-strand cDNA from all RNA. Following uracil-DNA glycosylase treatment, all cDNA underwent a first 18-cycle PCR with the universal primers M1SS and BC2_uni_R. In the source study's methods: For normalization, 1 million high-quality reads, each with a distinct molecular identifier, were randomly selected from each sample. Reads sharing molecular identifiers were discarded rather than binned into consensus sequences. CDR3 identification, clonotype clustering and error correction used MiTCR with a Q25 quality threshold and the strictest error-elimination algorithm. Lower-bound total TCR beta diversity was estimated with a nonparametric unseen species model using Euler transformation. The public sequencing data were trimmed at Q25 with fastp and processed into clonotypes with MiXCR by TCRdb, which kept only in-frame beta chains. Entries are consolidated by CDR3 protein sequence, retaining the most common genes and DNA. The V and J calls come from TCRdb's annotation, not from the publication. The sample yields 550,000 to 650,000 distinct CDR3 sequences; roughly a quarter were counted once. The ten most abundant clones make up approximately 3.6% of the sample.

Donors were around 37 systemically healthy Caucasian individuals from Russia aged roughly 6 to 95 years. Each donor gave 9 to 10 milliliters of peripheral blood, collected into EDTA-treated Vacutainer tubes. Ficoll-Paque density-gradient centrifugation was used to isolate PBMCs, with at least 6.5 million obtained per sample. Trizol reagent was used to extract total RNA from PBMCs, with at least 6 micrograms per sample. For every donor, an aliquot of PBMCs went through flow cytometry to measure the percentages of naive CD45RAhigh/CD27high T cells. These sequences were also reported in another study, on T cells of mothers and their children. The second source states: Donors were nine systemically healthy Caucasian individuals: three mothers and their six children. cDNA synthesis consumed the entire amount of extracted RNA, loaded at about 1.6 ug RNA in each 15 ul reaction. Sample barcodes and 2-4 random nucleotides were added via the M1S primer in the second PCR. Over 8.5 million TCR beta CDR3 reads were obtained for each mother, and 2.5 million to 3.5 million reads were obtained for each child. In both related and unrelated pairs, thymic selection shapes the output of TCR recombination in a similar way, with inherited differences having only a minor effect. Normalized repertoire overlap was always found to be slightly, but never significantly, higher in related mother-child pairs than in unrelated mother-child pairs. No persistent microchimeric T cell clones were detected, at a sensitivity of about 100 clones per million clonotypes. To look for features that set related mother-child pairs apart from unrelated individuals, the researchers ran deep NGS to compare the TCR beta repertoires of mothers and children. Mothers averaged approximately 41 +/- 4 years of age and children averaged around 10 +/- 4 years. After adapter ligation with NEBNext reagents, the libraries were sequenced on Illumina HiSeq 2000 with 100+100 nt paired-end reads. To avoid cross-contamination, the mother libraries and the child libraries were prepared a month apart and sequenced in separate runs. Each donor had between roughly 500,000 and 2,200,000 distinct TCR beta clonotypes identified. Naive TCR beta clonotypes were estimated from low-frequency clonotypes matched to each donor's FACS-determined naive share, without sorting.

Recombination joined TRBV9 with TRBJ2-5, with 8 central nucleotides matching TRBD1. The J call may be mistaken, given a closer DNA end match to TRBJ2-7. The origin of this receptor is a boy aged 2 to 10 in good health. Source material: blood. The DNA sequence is TGTGCCAGCAGCATCGGACAGGGTGGCGAGCAGTACTTC. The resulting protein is CASSIGQGGEQYF.